The entry below gives a single TCR beta chain sequence along with its context. In this sample, this clone turned up a few times. This clone's antigen is unknown. Per-nucleotide qualities are absent, and no much larger clonotype sits a single base away. The junction shows trimming of 4 bases on V and 6 bases on J, plus 16 bases between the germline ends. The germline V gene encodes CDR1 SQVTM and CDR2 ANQGSEA. Including the terminal cysteine and phenylalanine, the CDR3 comprises 14 residues. Solely the CDR3 DNA is kept, with 42 bases framed from the first base. All of the isolated RNA was reverse transcribed with the High Capacity cDNA Reverse Transcription Kit, so expressed TCRB transcripts were sequenced. Deep immunoSEQ sequencing was performed on naive, central memory and regulatory T cell samples, with an average of roughly 3.3 million total reads per sample. After sorted cells were lysed in RLT buffer, RNA was extracted with DNase-treated RNeasy Micro or Mini kits, with the choice depending on cell number. Each cell subset was processed separately to prevent cross-contamination, with patient and healthy donor samples processed together. The immunoSEQ multiplex PCR was used to amplify TCRB sequences from cDNA, generating 87-bp fragments that spanned the CDR3 region. Sequencing of the amplicons was done on the Illumina HiSeq platform. The study's own analysis went as follows. Synthetic template baselines were used to correct PCR bias computationally, reads within Hamming distance 2 were collapsed, and singletons that could not be merged were discarded. Reads were aligned against IMGT so that V, D and J genes, CDR3 length and insertions or deletions at six rearrangement sites could be assigned. Within each subset, clonotype counts were normalized to the number of sorted cells before true diversity and Gini coefficients were calculated with the tcR R package. The overlap coefficient, calculated on TCRB nucleotide sequences, was used to measure repertoire sharing. Out-of-frame TCRB sequences from naive cells were analyzed as a proxy for the pre-selection repertoire. The table was pulled from immuneACCESS by TCRdb, which kept in-frame rearrangements only. Such tables lose some clones; where checked, under half of the loss comes from unresolved V genes, and the rest has no known cause. V and J calls and clone size are those listed in that table; D and trimming were worked out from the DNA. The sample table holds hundreds of thousands of clones, of which roughly 10% were seen once. Clones ranked in the top ten supply 0.045% to 0.05% of the sample.

This entry comes from a study of beta chain features in type 1 diabetes (dated by TCRdb to between 2018 and 2020). With regard to the full study: Mean age, gender distribution, total cell number and subset yield were not different between patients and healthy donors. A total of 85 million to 110 million sorted cells were examined across all samples, and RNA yield correlated strongly with the number of cells per subset. The study compared TCRB repertoires of sorted circulating CD4+ T cell subsets between recently diagnosed type 1 diabetes patients and matched healthy donors. Regulatory and stem cell-like memory subsets were isolated from only 8 patients and roughly eight healthy donors, whereas naive and central memory subsets came from all 30 or so donors. General study outcomes and caveats: Shorter templates might be favored by PCR, yet because patient and control samples were amplified and corrected together, any such skew would affect both groups equally. Type 1 diabetes patients showed a moderate but significant shortening of TCRB CDR3 length in all four CD4+ subsets. At VDJ recombination sites, type 1 diabetes patients had fewer insertions and more deleted nucleotides, which implies abnormalities in thymic rearrangement. Sequencing cDNA rather than genomic DNA could over-represent highly expressing activated cells, although activation and CD3 levels did not differ between groups. The naive, central memory and regulatory TCRB repertoires appeared to resemble one another more closely among patients than among healthy donors. Because small numbers of individuals were included in the HLA sub-analyses, any influence of HLA type on TCRB rearrangement was left unresolved.

From each donor, a single peripheral blood sample of approximately 120 mL on average was drawn into heparinised tubes. A BD FACSAria II and a panel including CD45RO, CCR7, CD25, CD127, CD95 and CD27 were used to sort naive, central memory, regulatory and stem cell-like memory CD4+ T cells. A purity above 98% was achieved for all sorted populations. Right away, PBMCs were isolated by Lymphoprep density gradient centrifugation and were stained directly, with no culture step. Samples were stained and sorted in pairs, with one healthy donor and one patient per experiment, so that batch effects were minimized.

The sequence is built from TRBV29-1 and TRBJ2-1, and TRBD2 may be the D gene, going by 6 matching bases. The origin of this receptor is a woman between 18 and 30 years old in good health. Input material: naive CD4+ T cells from blood. According to the study, the label for this sample's cell subset or site signals: true naive CD4+ T cells. In nucleotides, the sequence is TGCAGCGTTGTACGGGCCTACGGGGGCAATGAGCAGTTCTTC. It codes for CSVVRAYGGNEQFF.